The 25 T cell receptor beta chains below were found in one sample sequenced in a study of response to subunit inactivated influenza vaccine. TCRdb reprocessed the RT-PCR reads with MiXCR, giving one entry per CDR3 protein. The sample consists of hundreds of thousands of distinct CDR3 sequences, approximately 14% of them appearing once. The sequenced sample was PBMCs from blood, obtained about 11 days after vaccination. These receptors were taken from a man aged 50 or older who received an inactivated influenza vaccine.

This clonotype has at least ten counts. The junction and the germline gene differ at one end; a read error may be behind it. The chain links TRBV18 to TRBJ2-2, with D hard to call. The CDR3 runs 12 residues. CDR1 is KGHSH and CDR2 is LQKENI in the germline V gene. CDR3 in DNA: TGCGCCAGCAGCCCCAACACCGGGGAGCTGTTTTTT. It codes for CASSPNTGELFF.

This clonotype was picked up a small number of times. The chain uses TRBV7-2 and TRBJ2-3; perhaps D is TRBD1 or TRBD2 (7 bases each). Germline V gene data show CDR1 as SGHTA and CDR2 as FQGNSA. V lost 4 bases and J 2 bases, leaving 19 bases between the germline ends. This CDR3 region has 17 residues. This chain's CDR3 is CASSWDPTGRATDTQYF. DNA of the CDR3: TGTGCCAGCAGCTGGGACCCGACAGGGAGGGCCACAGATACGCAGTATTTT.

This clonotype was picked up a small number of times. V usage is TRBV5-1 and J usage is TRBJ2-6; D possibly matches TRBD1 or TRBD2 (5 bases each). Germline V lookup: CDR1 SGHRS, CDR2 YFSETQ. V lost 1 base and J 4 bases, leaving 9 bases between the germline ends. CDR3 length: 15 residues. The CDR3: CASSLMGEGANVLTF. In DNA form, the CDR3 reads TGCGCCAGCAGCTTGATGGGGGAAGGGGCCAACGTCCTGACTTTC.

This chain links TRBV20-1 with TRBJ2-1; the match to TRBD2 covers 8 bases. The CDR3 is 15 residues long. Germline-derived CDR1 and CDR2 are DFQATT and SNEGSKA (reference sequence). J was trimmed by 4 bases and V by 6 bases; bases with no gene match: 11. The CDR3 nucleotides read TGCAGTGCCCAACCGGGACTAGGGTCTTACAATGAGCAGTTCTTC. It encodes CSAQPGLGSYNEQFF.

A remark on this clonotype: With a much larger clone just one base away, this may be a read error. The V call is TRBV6-5, the J call TRBJ2-7; 10 bases agree with TRBD1. This CDR3 contains 14 residues. V dropped 2 bases and J dropped 3; count of bases not matched to a gene: 1. Looked up from germline, CDR1 is MNHEY and CDR2 is SVGAGI. The CDR3 sequence is CASSYGTGVYEQYF. As DNA, the CDR3 is TGTGCCAGCAGTTACGGGACAGGGGTCTACGAGCAGTACTTC.

The CDR3 region is CASSPEAGVSYNEQFF. The CDR3 DNA reads TGTGCCAGCTCACCAGAAGCGGGAGTATCCTACAATGAGCAGTTCTTC. V is TRBV18 and J is TRBJ2-1; TRBD2 matches at 8 bases. CDR3 size: 16 residues. In germline, CDR1 is KGHSH, CDR2 LQKENI. The ends lost 2 bases at V and 1 base at J; junction bases unmatched: 4.

This clonotype was recorded at least ten times. The chain joins TRBV24-1 to TRBJ2-3; D is possibly TRBD2 (5 bases). Trimming shortened V by 3 bases and J by 0 bases, and 12 bases separated the two germline ends. CDR1 is KGHDR, CDR2 SFDVKD, per germline. The CDR3 length is 16 residues. The CDR3 nucleotides are TGTGCCACCAGTGATCAATCGCGGGCTAGCACAGATACGCAGTATTTT. It encodes CATSDQSRASTDTQYF.

This clonotype was seen only a few times. The rearrangement links TRBV15 to TRBJ2-7; the match to TRBD2 covers 11 bases. The trim removed 4 bases at V and 7 bases at J, leaving 6 bases unmatched. The CDR3 has 14 amino acids. Per the germline V gene, CDR1 is LNHNV and CDR2 is YYDKDF (reference sequence). The CDR3 sequence is CATSTGTSGTEQYF. CDR3 nucleotides: TGTGCCACCAGCACTGGGACTAGCGGTACGGAGCAGTACTTC.

This clonotype was seen only once. The chain joins TRBV29-1 to TRBJ1-2, with 7 nucleotides matching TRBD1. V gave up 4 bases and J gave up 0 bases; unmatched junction bases: 11. CDR3 length equals 16 residues. The V gene's germline CDR1 is SQVTM and CDR2 ANQGSEA. CDR3 nucleotides: TGCAGCGTTGCTGGGGGCCGACAGGGTACTAACTATGGCTACACCTTC. This encodes CSVAGGRQGTNYGYTF.

This clonotype turned up a few times. The J gene is TRBJ1-1, the V gene TRBV5-6; D not certain. Germline assignment: CDR1 SGHDT and CDR2 YYEEEE. V was trimmed by 7 bases and J by 2 bases, leaving 15 bases between them. The CDR3 totals 14 residues. CDR3 residues: CASGSRGQNTEAFF. In DNA form, the CDR3 reads TGTGCCAGCGGATCGCGGGGTCAAAACACTGAAGCTTTCTTT.

This chain connects TRBV7-8 to TRBJ2-1; D is perhaps TRBD2 (5 bases). The germline gives CDR1 SGHVS, CDR2 FQNEAQ. With 0 bases removed from V and 9 bases from J, the gap between germline ends came to 12 bases. The CDR3 totals 14 residues. The CDR3 is CASSLARDYGEQFF. Written as DNA, the CDR3 is TGTGCCAGCAGCTTAGCGAGGGATTACGGTGAGCAGTTCTTC.

V usage is TRBV7-6 and J usage is TRBJ2-7; 10 positions match TRBD2. V gave up 4 bases and J gave up 1 base; unmatched junction bases: 13. The CDR3 is 18 residues long. Germline values: CDR1 SGHVS, CDR2 FNYEAQ. The CDR3 loop reads CASSSVEASGRWSYEQYF. CDR3 bases: TGTGCCAGCAGCTCAGTGGAGGCTAGCGGGAGATGGTCCTACGAGCAGTACTTC.

This chain joins TRBV12-3 or TRBV12-4 and TRBJ2-5; 10 positions match TRBD1. CDR3 size: 15 residues. The trim removed 5 bases at V and 5 bases at J, leaving 8 bases unmatched. The CDR3 loop reads CASSHWGQGMETQYF. The CDR3 DNA sequence: TGTGCCAGCAGTCACTGGGGACAGGGGATGGAGACCCAGTACTTC.

The CDR3: CASSLVGGGYEAFF. The CDR3 coding sequence is TGTGCCAGCAGCTTAGTCGGGGGAGGGTATGAAGCTTTCTTT. V and J are TRBV11-2 and TRBJ1-1; maybe TRBD1 (5 bases). In germline, CDR1 is SGHAT, CDR2 FQNNGV. This CDR3 has 14 residues. Trimming took off 1 base at V and 7 bases at J, with 13 bases between the two ends.

The chain combines TRBV2 with TRBJ2-3; 15 nucleotides agree with TRBD2. The J segment lost 2 bases and the V segment lost 8 bases, leaving 5 bases of the junction unmatched. The length of the CDR3 is 16 residues. From germline, CDR1 is SNHLY and CDR2 FYNNEI. The CDR3 region has the DNA TGTGCCAGCCATGGGACTAGCGGGAGGAACACAGATACGCAGTATTTT. Translating gives CASHGTSGRNTDTQYF.

At least ten counts were recorded for this clonotype. This chain links TRBV5-1 with TRBJ2-3; perhaps TRBD1 as D (5 bases). Germline CDR1 and CDR2: SGHRS and YFSETQ. V was clipped by 0 bases and J by 4 bases, with 9 bases between them. The CDR3 has 14 amino acids. The CDR3 is CASSLEQGSDTQYF. In DNA form, the CDR3 reads TGCGCCAGCAGCTTGGAGCAGGGATCAGATACGCAGTATTTT.

In this sample, this clonotype turned up a few times. The rearrangement joins TRBV2 to TRBJ2-7; either TRBD1 or TRBD2 may supply D (5 bases each). Trimming stripped 4 bases from V and 3 bases from J, with 7 bases between. The CDR3 is 12 amino acids. Germline CDR1 reads SNHLY; CDR2 reads FYNNEI. The CDR3, as DNA: TGTGCCAGCAGTGGGGACCACTACGAGCAGTACTTC. It codes for CASSGDHYEQYF.

The table lists this clonotype with a count of one. The rearrangement joins TRBV5-1 to TRBJ2-5, with 10 bases that match TRBD2. CDR1 and CDR2 from the germline V gene are SGHRS and YFSETQ. The CDR3 contains 19 residues. After removal of 4 bases from V and 3 bases from J, the junction contained 18 bases not matched to a gene. The CDR3 coding sequence is TGCGCCAGCAGCCCTATGTCGGCGCTAAGCGGGGGGGCCAAAGAGACCCAGTACTTC. Protein sequence: CASSPMSALSGGAKETQYF.

This clonotype has a count of ten or more. The V gene is TRBV5-1, the J gene TRBJ2-1; D remains ambiguous. Germline loops: CDR1 SGHRS, CDR2 YFSETQ. V was shortened by 4 bases and J by 8 bases, with 7 bases between the two germline ends. The CDR3 is 11 amino acids. The CDR3 coding sequence is TGCGCCAGCAGCGATCAGCATGAGCAGTTCTTC. Translating gives CASSDQHEQFF.

This clonotype occurred a few times. V and J are TRBV10-1 and TRBJ2-7, with D possibly matching TRBD1 (5 bases). Trimming shortened V by 7 bases and J by 0 bases, and 7 bases separated the two germline ends. The germline V gene has CDR1 WNHNN and CDR2 SYGVQD (reference sequence). The CDR3 spans 12 residues. The CDR3, as DNA: TGCGCCAGCATCGACAGCTCCTACGAGCAGTACTTC. This sequence encodes CASIDSSYEQYF.

In its sample, this clonotype was seen a few times. The rearrangement links TRBV2 to TRBJ1-4; 8 bases map to TRBD1. The CDR3 length is 16 residues. The V gene end was trimmed by 4 bases and the J gene end by 5 bases; junction bases not matched to a gene: 9. The germline V gene has CDR1 SNHLY and CDR2 FYNNEI. The CDR3 coding sequence is TGTGCCAGCAGTGCTCTCGGACAGGGACAGAATGAAAAACTGTTTTTT. Amino acid sequence: CASSALGQGQNEKLFF.

The chain uses TRBV20-1 and TRBJ2-1; TRBD2 agrees at 7 bases. V lost 3 bases, J lost 4 bases, and 6 bases stayed unmatched. The CDR3 extends over 14 amino acids. Germline V lookup: CDR1 DFQATT, CDR2 SNEGSKA (reference sequence). Here the CDR3 DNA reads TGCAGTGCTAGTCCGGGGGGTGGGTACAATGAGCAGTTCTTC. Protein: CSASPGGGYNEQFF.

The chain is built from TRBV4-1 and TRBJ2-7; D is ambiguous. Trimming shortened V by 1 base and J by 7 bases, and 14 bases separated the two germline ends. The CDR3 is 14 residues long. The germline CDR1 and CDR2 sequences are MGHRA and YSYEKL. As DNA, the CDR3 is TGCGCCAGCAGCCAAGTAATAGTGGCTGTGGAGCAGTACTTC. Translating it yields CASSQVIVAVEQYF.

The chain uses TRBV4-3 and TRBJ1-6, with D maybe TRBD1 (6 bases). V gave up 3 bases and J gave up 3 bases, with 9 bases separating them. Per the germline V gene, CDR1 is LGHNA and CDR2 is YSLEER. This CDR3 has 15 amino acids. The CDR3 loop is CASSQIQGYNSPLHF. The DNA of the CDR3 is TGCGCCAGCAGCCAGATACAGGGCTATAATTCACCCCTCCACTTT.

The chain couples TRBV5-1 to TRBJ1-4; no firm D call. This CDR3 is 14 amino acids long. With 2 bases removed from V and 13 bases from J, the gap between germline ends came to 18 bases. Germline loops: CDR1 SGHRS, CDR2 YFSETQ. CDR3 coding DNA: TGCGCCAGCAGCTTAGGAGATGCGGGGAATTCACTGTTTTTT. Translating gives CASSLGDAGNSLFF.